This T cell receptor beta chain was documented in a study of T cells after yellow fever vaccination. Turning to the study itself: Preparing low-cell-number fractions relied on SMART-Seq v4 Ultra Low Input.

For TCR, cDNA came from 5'RACE template switching, which added a universal primer site and UMIs. TCRdb processed the 5' RACE reads anew with MiXCR; each CDR3 protein has one entry. Of some 120,000 distinct CDR3 sequences in the sample, 8.9% were seen once. This clonotype was seen only a few times. Antigen: not known. V was pared by 2 bases and J by 9 bases, with 7 bases of the junction left unmatched. Germline loops: CDR1 MNHNY, CDR2 SVGAGI (reference sequence). This CDR3 region has 14 residues. Study results and limitations: Although the secondary response was weaker, it peaked faster, at day 5 versus 15. Repertoires sorted by FACS could include abundant clonotypes that are contaminants from the bulk population.

The source is a young man who received the YFV17D yellow fever vaccine. The material was CD8+ T cells sorted from PBMCs, obtained on the day of the yellow fever booster vaccination. This chain links TRBV6-6 with TRBJ2-4; 7 positions agree with TRBD2. The CDR3 DNA reads TGTGCCAGCAGTTACGTGTCGGGGGGTGGCATTCAGTACTTC. This encodes CASSYVSGGGIQYF.